What follows are 28 T cell receptor beta chains derived from one specimen sequenced in a study of metastatic and nonmetastatic thyroid tumors. TCRdb re-called the PCR reads through MiXCR. Found here are just over 15,000 clones, less than 4% of them singletons; the top ten hold around 22%. All patients were treatment-naive before thyroid surgery. Sequencing used tumor tissue. The receptors were sampled from a female donor with papillary thyroid cancer or a benign thyroid nodule (not recorded which). Some clones in this sample may be carry-over from other donors' samples.

This clone has just a few counts. The CDR3 nucleotides are TGTGCCAGCGCAGTATCGGGAGGGTATGAGACCCAGTACTTC. Translating gives CASAVSGGYETQYF. The chain joins TRBV6-1 to TRBJ2-5, with 8 bases aligning to TRBD2. The V gene's germline CDR1 is MNHNS and CDR2 SASEGT. The CDR3 contains 14 residues. V was clipped by 8 bases and J by 5 bases; unmatched bases: 10.

This chain connects TRBV7-9 to TRBJ2-5, with D hard to call. Deletions cut 5 bases from V and 4 bases from J, with 17 bases between. This CDR3 has 15 amino acids. Germline V gene data show CDR1 as SEHNR and CDR2 as FQNEAQ (reference sequence). For the CDR3, the DNA is TGTGCCAGCAGCGCCGAGGTCGGGTTGGGAGAGACCCAGTACTTC. It codes for CASSAEVGLGETQYF.

This clone has only a few counts. The chain recombines TRBV25-1 with TRBJ2-2; TRBD1 or TRBD2 may be the D gene (5 bases each). V was clipped by 3 bases and J by 4 bases, with 9 bases between them. Germline loops: CDR1 MGHDK, CDR2 SYGVNS. The CDR3 extends over 14 amino acids. In nucleotides, the CDR3 is TGTGCCAGCAGTGACAGGGCGGGCACCGGGGAGCTGTTTTTT. This translates into CASSDRAGTGELFF.

A few counts support this clone. This chain links TRBV6-1 with TRBJ2-2; D gene unclear. This CDR3 is built from 13 residues. Germline V gene sequence: CDR1 MNHNS, CDR2 SASEGT. Trimming left V 1 base short and J 5 bases short, with 5 bases between. CDR3 loop: CASSEVPTGELFF. CDR3 nucleotide sequence: TGTGCCAGCAGTGAAGTACCAACCGGGGAGCTGTTTTTT.

This clone has a handful of counts. The chain carries TRBV2 and TRBJ2-5, with 11 positions matching TRBD2. This CDR3 region has 15 residues. CDR1 is SNHLY, CDR2 FYNNEI, per germline. V was pared by 5 bases and J by 4 bases, with 6 bases of the junction left unmatched. As DNA, the CDR3 is TGTGCCAGCAGTAAGGGACTAGCGGCGGGAGAGACCCAGTACTTC. It encodes CASSKGLAAGETQYF.

This clone was observed many times. The rearrangement joins TRBV5-4 to TRBJ1-3, with TRBD1 as a possible D gene (6 bases). Germline lookup yields CDR1 SGHNT and CDR2 YYREEE (reference sequence). The ends were cut back, 0 bases at V and 4 bases at J, with 11 bases in the middle. The length of the CDR3 is 15 residues. The CDR3 nucleotides read TGTGCCAGCAGCTTGGCCCCCGGGACAGGAAACACCATATATTTT. Its translation: CASSLAPGTGNTIYF.

This clone has a handful of counts. A read error may explain this, as a much larger clone is one base away. This specimen includes other DNA sequences encoding the same CDR3. The CDR3 region is CAIQGARTEAFF. CDR3 nucleotides: TGTGCCATCCAGGGGGCGCGAACTGAGGCTTTCTTT. The chain uses TRBV5-8 and TRBJ1-1, with TRBD1 matching over 8 bases. Germline CDR1 is SGHTS and CDR2 is YDEGEE. CDR3 length: 12 residues.

This clone is labeled medium-sized. The gene calls are TRBV7-8 and TRBJ2-5, with a weak D call TRBD2 (5 bases). Germline lookup yields CDR1 SGHVS and CDR2 FQNEAQ. CDR3 size: 15 residues. The V end lost 1 base, the J end lost 5 bases, and 14 bases lay between the germline ends. CDR3 sequence (DNA): TGTGCCAGCAGCTTAGTTGTTCGCACTAGGGAGACCCAGTACTTC. Encoded protein: CASSLVVRTRETQYF.

This clone has more than one count but fewer than ten. V is TRBV28 and J is TRBJ2-2; either TRBD1 or TRBD2 may supply D (7 bases each). Trimming cost V 1 base and J 4 bases, with 13 bases left between them. Germline values: CDR1 MDHEN, CDR2 SYDVKM. The CDR3 spans 16 residues. This chain's CDR3 is CASSLFRGGGTGELFF. The CDR3 DNA reads as TGTGCCAGCAGTTTATTCAGGGGGGGGGGCACCGGGGAGCTGTTTTTT. Variable domain in full (rest from reference TRBV28 and TRBJ2-2): DVKVTQSSRYLVKRTGEKVFLECVQDMDHENMFWYRQDPGLGLRLIYFSYDVKMKEKGDIPEGYSVSREKKERFSLILESASTNQTSMYLCASSLFRGGGTGELFFGEGSRLTVL.

There are a few counts of this clone. The J gene is TRBJ1-2, the V gene TRBV29-1; no definite D call. Germline values: CDR1 SQVTM, CDR2 ANQGSEA. The CDR3 is made up of 13 amino acids. V was pared by 1 base and J by 6 bases, with 12 bases between. The CDR3 loop reads CSVEVTSPNGYTF. The CDR3 DNA follows: TGCAGCGTTGAAGTGACATCACCGAATGGCTACACCTTC.

This clone appeared a few times. The chain couples TRBV28 to TRBJ2-1, with D maybe TRBD2 (5 bases). V was clipped by 5 bases and J by 4 bases, with 9 bases between them. This CDR3 has 13 amino acids. Germline values: CDR1 MDHEN, CDR2 SYDVKM. CDR3 protein: CASSPGIYNEQFF. In nucleotides, the CDR3 is TGTGCCAGCAGTCCCGGGATTTACAATGAGCAGTTCTTC.

This clone was recorded a few times. This chain joins TRBV24-1 and TRBJ1-3, with 9 bases fitting TRBD1. This CDR3 is 14 amino acids long. V shed 11 bases and J 7 bases; nucleotides not matched to a gene: 11. CDR1 and CDR2 from the germline V gene are KGHDR and SFDVKD. The CDR3 nucleotides are TGTGCCAGCAGGCCGGACAGGGGATGGAACACCATATATTTT. Protein: CASRPDRGWNTIYF.

This chain joins TRBV12-3 or TRBV12-4 and TRBJ1-5; D ambiguous. The germline V and J ends were trimmed by 9 bases and 7 bases, with 4 bases remaining between them. The CDR3 runs 9 residues. CDR3 region: CASGQPQHF. The CDR3 DNA is TGTGCCAGTGGGCAGCCCCAGCATTTT.

This clone has at least ten counts. The chain has TRBV28 and TRBJ2-2; 8 bases align to TRBD1. The CDR3 has 17 amino acids. The germline V gene has CDR1 MDHEN and CDR2 SYDVKM. The J segment lost 1 base and the V segment lost 4 bases, leaving 8 bases of the junction unmatched. Here the CDR3 DNA reads TGTGCCAGCAGTTGGGACAGGAGGATTATGAACACCGGGGAGCTGTTTTTT. Translated: CASSWDRRIMNTGELFF.

The chain carries TRBV19 and TRBJ2-2; D is undetermined. The germline V and J ends were trimmed by 9 bases and 4 bases, with 12 bases remaining between them. Germline assignment: CDR1 LNHDA and CDR2 SQIVND (reference sequence). The CDR3 has 13 amino acids. The CDR3 here is CASRQLRTGELFF. DNA for the CDR3: TGTGCCAGCCGGCAACTACGCACCGGGGAGCTGTTTTTT.

The rearrangement joins TRBV28 to TRBJ2-3; D is perhaps TRBD2 (6 bases). This CDR3 comprises 19 residues. Trimming removed 4 bases from V and 0 bases from J, with 23 bases in between. Germline CDR1 is MDHEN and CDR2 is SYDVKM. CDR3 DNA: TGTGCCAGCAGTTCCCCTTACCTCCGGGACTCCGCTAGCACAGATACGCAGTATTTT. Translating it yields CASSSPYLRDSASTDTQYF.

This clone was seen a few times. V gene TRBV28 combines with J gene TRBJ2-7, with a weak D call TRBD2 (5 bases). The CDR3 consists of 16 residues. The germline V gene encodes CDR1 MDHEN and CDR2 SYDVKM. V was cut by 6 bases and J by 3 bases, with 21 bases left in between. CDR3 sequence reads: CASSLATEGVGYEQYF. CDR3 nucleotide sequence: TGTGCCAGCAGCTTAGCCACCGAGGGTGTGGGCTACGAGCAGTACTTC.

In this sample, this clone turned up many times. This chain connects TRBV6-1 to TRBJ2-1; no firm D call. V was trimmed by 6 bases and J by 0 bases, leaving 12 bases between them. This CDR3 has 15 amino acids. Germline V gene data show CDR1 as MNHNS and CDR2 as SASEGT. CDR3 in DNA: TGTGCCAGCAGAAAAAAGGCCAGCTCCTACAATGAGCAGTTCTTC. It yields the protein CASRKKASSYNEQFF.

This clone was detected a few times. V gene TRBV20-1 combines with J gene TRBJ1-3; 8 bases agree with TRBD1. The V and J ends lost 5 bases and 2 bases, in that order; junction bases with no gene match: 5. Germline loops: CDR1 DFQATT, CDR2 SNEGSKA (reference sequence). The CDR3 is 14 amino acids. CDR3 amino acids: CSAPDRETGNTIYF. For the CDR3, the DNA is TGCAGTGCTCCGGACAGGGAAACTGGAAACACCATATATTTT.

The genes are TRBV6-1 and TRBJ2-7; no clear D gene. Germline V lookup: CDR1 MNHNS, CDR2 SASEGT. With 6 bases removed from V and 0 bases from J, the gap between germline ends came to 9 bases. This CDR3 is 13 amino acids long. In nucleotides, the CDR3 is TGTGCCAGCAGGAAAACAAGCTCCTACGAGCAGTACGTC. It encodes CASRKTSSYEQYV.

This clone appeared a few times. One end of the junction fails to match germline, which may point to a read error. This CDR3 is also generated by other DNA sequences in the sample. The chain combines TRBV2 with TRBJ2-5; TRBD1 matches 8 bases. The CDR3 contains 15 residues. From germline, CDR1 is SNHLY and CDR2 FYNNEI. CDR3 protein: CASSEGDRGRETQYF. The CDR3 DNA follows: TGTGCCAGCAGTGAAGGAGACAGGGGACGTGAGACTCAGTACTTC.

The chain couples TRBV7-6 to TRBJ1-5; tentatively, D is TRBD1 (6 bases). Germline CDR1 and CDR2: SGHVS and FNYEAQ. The CDR3 runs to 15 residues. V lost 5 bases to trimming and J lost 0 bases, with 11 bases between them. CDR3: CASSADSYSNQPQHF. The CDR3 coding sequence is TGTGCCAGCAGCGCGGACAGTTATAGCAATCAGCCCCAGCATTTT.

The chain is built from TRBV6-5 and TRBJ2-7; D may be TRBD1 (6 bases). V was clipped by 0 bases and J by 6 bases, with 12 bases between them. Looked up from germline, CDR1 is MNHEY and CDR2 is SVGAGI. CDR3 length equals 14 residues. DNA for the CDR3: TGTGCCAGCAGTTACTCGCCAGGGGACCCCGAGCAGTACTTC. As protein: CASSYSPGDPEQYF.

The chain combines TRBV7-8 with TRBJ1-4; TRBD1 is a possible D gene (6 bases). Germline V gene lookup returns CDR1 SGHVS and CDR2 FQNEAQ. The ends were cut back, 2 bases at V and 5 bases at J, with 15 bases in the middle. The CDR3 is made up of 16 amino acids. CDR3 residues: CASSLNRRGENEKLFF. CDR3 DNA: TGTGCCAGCAGCTTAAACCGCAGGGGCGAAAATGAAAAACTGTTTTTT.

The table lists this clone with a few counts. The chain employs TRBV6-1 and TRBJ2-3; D remains unclear. The CDR3 totals 15 residues. Germline V gene sequence: CDR1 MNHNS, CDR2 SASEGT. With 0 bases removed from V and 2 bases from J, the gap between germline ends came to 9 bases. CDR3 bases: TGTGCCAGCAGTGAAGCGGTAGGGTCCACAGATACGCAGTATTTT. Encoded protein: CASSEAVGSTDTQYF.

This clone was detected a few times. The chain uses TRBV5-1 and TRBJ2-1, with TRBD2 matching over 8 bases. The CDR3 spans 13 residues. The ends lost 5 bases at V and 10 bases at J; junction bases unmatched: 8. Per the germline V gene, CDR1 is SGHRS and CDR2 is YFSETQ. Here the CDR3 reads CASRREVVGEQFF. CDR3 bases: TGCGCCAGCAGGCGGGAGGTGGTGGGGGAGCAGTTCTTC.

The chain couples TRBV7-2 to TRBJ2-2, with D unresolved. V dropped 5 bases and J dropped 3 bases, with 4 bases sitting between them. Germline assignment: CDR1 SGHTA and CDR2 FQGNSA. This CDR3 comprises 12 residues. CDR3: CASSTYTGELFF. In nucleotides, the CDR3 is TGTGCCAGCAGCACTTACACCGGGGAGCTGTTTTTT.

The V gene is TRBV10-3, the J gene TRBJ1-2; the D is unclear. The CDR3 consists of 15 residues. Between the trimmed V and J ends, which lost 4 bases and 4 bases, there was a span of 16 bases. Germline V gene lookup returns CDR1 ENHRY and CDR2 SYGVKD. The CDR3 region is CAISADLGSGYGYTF. CDR3 in DNA: TGTGCCATCAGTGCTGATTTGGGTTCAGGCTATGGCTACACCTTC.